Below, 9 T cell receptor beta chains from the same sample are listed, as sequenced in a study of blood T cell repertoires in COVID-19. Sequencing used immunoSEQ multiplex PCR; TCRdb keeps in-frame clones, though not all of them. Of over 90,000 clones in the sample, over 70% are singletons; the top ten hold less than 4.5%. Material for sequencing was peripheral blood. The receptors come from a man aged 60 to 69 with acute or convalescent COVID-19.

The rearrangement joins TRBV4-1 to TRBJ1-1, with D perhaps matching TRBD1 (6 bases). CDR3 length equals 15 residues. V lost 3 bases and J 1 base, leaving 12 bases between the germline ends. The V gene's germline CDR1 is MGHRA and CDR2 YSYEKL. The CDR3 DNA is TGCGCCAGCAGCCACTGGACAGCGGAGAACACTGAAGCTTTCTTT. It codes for CASSHWTAENTEAFF.

The genes are TRBV7-2 and TRBJ2-1, with TRBD1 identical over 8 bases. Trimming took 6 bases from V and 0 from J; bases not matched to a gene: 7. This CDR3 has 16 residues. Germline V gene lookup returns CDR1 SGHTA and CDR2 FQGNSA. CDR3 amino acids: CASSNVRGPSYNEQFF. The CDR3 region has the DNA TGTGCCAGCAGTAATGTCAGGGGGCCCTCCTACAATGAGCAGTTCTTC.

This clone has a handful of counts. J is TRBJ2-3 and V is TRBV20-1; TRBD2 aligns across 14 bases. J lost 7 bases, V lost 3 bases, and 9 bases had no gene match. The CDR3 consists of 16 residues. Germline CDR1 is DFQATT and CDR2 is SNEGSKA (reference sequence). For the CDR3, the DNA is TGCAGTGCTAGTAGGGAGACTAGCGGGGGGGGTAATACGCAGTATTTT. Amino acids: CSASRETSGGGNTQYF.

The rearrangement links TRBV6-2 or TRBV6-3 to TRBJ2-3; TRBD2 agrees at 11 bases. With 6 bases clipped from V and 4 bases from J, the junction kept 9 bases outside the gene matches. CDR1 and CDR2 from the germline V gene are MNHEY and SVGEGT. The CDR3 consists of 16 residues. The DNA for the CDR3 is TGTGCCAGCAGCAACCAGGGACTAGCGGTGGCAGATACGCAGTATTTT. Residues: CASSNQGLAVADTQYF.

The sample holds a few counts of this clone. V is TRBV9 and J is TRBJ2-5; D perhaps matches TRBD2 (6 bases). Germline CDR1 SGDLS, CDR2 YYNGEE. The V end lost 1 base, the J end lost 0 bases, and 13 bases lay between the germline ends. The CDR3 has 16 amino acids. The DNA for the CDR3 is TGTGCCAGCAGCGTAAGCCGGGGGAGACACCAAGAGACCCAGTACTTC. Translated: CASSVSRGRHQETQYF.

This chain uses TRBV5-6 with TRBJ1-5, with 7 bases identical to TRBD1. Germline-derived CDR1 and CDR2 are SGHDT and YYEEEE. V shed 0 bases, J shed 5 bases, and the junction held 2 bases outside the gene matches. CDR3 length: 14 residues. CDR3 region: CASSLGQGYQPQHF. CDR3 DNA sequence: TGTGCCAGCAGCTTGGGACAGGGATATCAGCCCCAGCATTTT.

This clone was detected once. This chain connects TRBV25-1 to TRBJ1-2, with D possibly being TRBD1 (6 bases). V lost 3 bases and J lost 8, with 13 bases in between. This CDR3 is 13 amino acids long. Germline CDR1 reads MGHDK; CDR2 reads SYGVNS. The CDR3 is CASSDQQGHGYTF. Here the CDR3 DNA reads TGTGCCAGCAGTGATCAACAGGGACACGGCTACACCTTC.

This sequence joins TRBV25-1 and TRBJ1-1; D is undetermined. Germline lookup yields CDR1 MGHDK and CDR2 SYGVNS. This CDR3 is 14 amino acids long. V lost 1 base, J lost 3 bases, and 9 bases lay in between. The CDR3 loop reads CASSESAGYTEAFF. CDR3 coding DNA: TGTGCCAGCAGTGAATCCGCGGGTTACACTGAAGCTTTCTTT.

This clone was seen once. The V call is TRBV7-8, the J call TRBJ2-3; possibly TRBD2 for D (7 bases). Trimming took 7 bases from V and 5 from J, leaving 19 bases between them. This CDR3 is 15 amino acids long. The germline V gene encodes CDR1 SGHVS and CDR2 FQNEAQ. CDR3 sequence reads: CASTGAGARKDTQYF. CDR3 nucleotide sequence: TGTGCCAGCACGGGGGCGGGAGCTAGGAAAGATACGCAGTATTTT.